Below are 20 T cell receptor beta chains sequenced from a single sample in a study of cytomegalovirus exposure and HLA in healthy donors. A multiplex PCR was run with 60 Vbeta primers and 13 Jbeta primers. The protocol was immunoSEQ multiplex PCR, while the TCRdb copy is restricted to in-frame clones and leaves out a portion. The table for this sample gives about 110,000 clones. Sequenced sample: PBMCs. The receptors originated from a man aged 18 to 35 in good health and CMV-seronegative.

The V gene is TRBV5-1, the J gene TRBJ1-3; possible D gene TRBD1, 6 bases. V lost 4 bases to trimming and J lost 2 bases, with 10 bases between them. The length of the CDR3 is 14 residues. The V gene's germline CDR1 is SGHRS and CDR2 YFSETQ. As DNA, the CDR3 is TGCGCCAGCAGCGGGGACATAACTGGAAACACCATATATTTT. It codes for CASSGDITGNTIYF.

The V gene is TRBV6-1, the J gene TRBJ1-5; tentatively, D is TRBD1 (6 bases). The germline CDR1 and CDR2 sequences are MNHNS and SASEGT. Trimming took 6 bases from V and 4 from J, leaving 10 bases between them. CDR3 length: 13 residues. CDR3: CASRTGRNQPQHF. The CDR3 bases are TGTGCCAGCAGAACAGGGAGAAATCAGCCCCAGCATTTT.

The rearrangement uses TRBV28 and TRBJ2-3; 7 bases line up with TRBD2. This CDR3 comprises 15 residues. Trimming at V came to 4 bases and at J to 3 bases, leaving 7 bases not matched to a gene. The V gene's germline CDR1 is MDHEN and CDR2 SYDVKM. The CDR3 nucleotides are TGTGCCAGCAGTTCTAGCGGAGTGGGGACAGATACGCAGTATTTT. This translates into CASSSSGVGTDTQYF.

The rearrangement links TRBV30 to TRBJ2-3; 7 bases fit TRBD2. The V gene's germline CDR1 is GTSNPN and CDR2 SVGIG (reference sequence). The V and J ends lost 3 bases and 2 bases, in that order; junction bases with no gene match: 5. The CDR3 totals 14 residues. CDR3 sequence reads: CAWRPAGVTDTQYF. The CDR3 coding sequence is TGTGCCTGGAGGCCTGCGGGGGTCACAGATACGCAGTATTTT.

The chain combines TRBV5-5 with TRBJ1-5, with D unclear. Looked up from germline, CDR1 is SGHKS and CDR2 is YYEKEE (reference sequence). CDR3 size: 15 residues. Trimming removed 0 bases from V and 2 bases from J, with 9 bases in between. The CDR3 DNA reads TGTGCCAGCAGCTTGGACCCGGGTCGCAATCAGCCCCAGCATTTT. This codes for CASSLDPGRNQPQHF.

The chain carries TRBV28 and TRBJ2-7, with 7 bases identical to TRBD2. The germline gives CDR1 MDHEN, CDR2 SYDVKM. Germline trimming cut 3 bases from V and 12 bases from J; bases unmatched to any gene: 8. The CDR3 is 12 residues long. CDR3 DNA sequence: TGTGCCAGCAGTTTCCTCGCGGGAGTACGGTACTTC. Its protein product is CASSFLAGVRYF.

The J gene is TRBJ1-1, the V gene TRBV27; 10 bases are a match to TRBD1. The ends lost 5 bases at V and 4 bases at J; junction bases unmatched: 4. Germline-derived CDR1 and CDR2 are MNHEY and SMNVEV (reference sequence). CDR3 length: 14 amino acids. CDR3 coding DNA: TGTGCCAGCAGTCCCAGGACAGGGGGCACTGAAGCTTTCTTT. Amino acids: CASSPRTGGTEAFF.

The V gene is TRBV4-1, the J gene TRBJ2-1; perhaps TRBD2 as D (5 bases). Trimming pared 3 bases from V and 0 bases from J, leaving 15 bases between. From germline, CDR1 is MGHRA and CDR2 YSYEKL. This CDR3 is 17 amino acids long. In DNA, the CDR3 is TGCGCCAGCAGCCACCTTGATATGGGAGTCTCCTACAATGAGCAGTTCTTC. This sequence encodes CASSHLDMGVSYNEQFF.

The rearrangement links TRBV9 to TRBJ2-3; 8 positions match TRBD2. The CDR3 covers 16 residues. In germline, CDR1 is SGDLS, CDR2 YYNGEE. V lost 4 bases and J lost 5; bases outside the gene matches: 12. CDR3 sequence: CASSNAGGGEVDTQYF. CDR3 in DNA: TGTGCCAGCAGCAATGCGGGAGGTGGTGAGGTAGATACGCAGTATTTT.

V is TRBV4-1 and J is TRBJ2-3; 7 bases align to TRBD2. Germline-derived CDR1 and CDR2 are MGHRA and YSYEKL. After removal of 3 bases from V and 2 bases from J, the junction contained 8 bases not matched to a gene. This CDR3 has 16 residues. CDR3 amino acids: CASSQDSSGDTDTQYF. CDR3 bases: TGCGCCAGCAGCCAGGATTCTAGCGGTGACACAGATACGCAGTATTTT.

V gene TRBV6-1 combines with J gene TRBJ2-7; possible D gene TRBD1, 6 bases. The germline gives CDR1 MNHNS, CDR2 SASEGT. The CDR3 loop spans 14 amino acids. The germline V and J ends were trimmed by 1 base and 4 bases, with 11 bases remaining between them. This CDR3 reads CASSEGGLVYEQYF. The CDR3 DNA sequence: TGTGCCAGCAGTGAAGGGGGGCTCGTATACGAGCAGTACTTC.

The chain combines TRBV5-1 with TRBJ2-5; 9 nucleotides agree with TRBD1. Matching the DNA end better, TRBJ2-7 makes the J call doubtful. Germline CDR1 reads SGHRS; CDR2 reads YFSETQ. The CDR3 has 17 amino acids. The DNA of the CDR3 is TGCGCCAGCAGCGTGGGAACCGGGACAGGGATTGGCGACGAGCAGTACTTC. Protein product: CASSVGTGTGIGDEQYF.

This sequence joins TRBV5-4 and TRBJ2-2; D not certain. Trimming removed 5 bases from V and 2 bases from J, with 16 bases in between. In germline, CDR1 is SGHNT, CDR2 YYREEE (reference sequence). This CDR3 comprises 16 residues. CDR3 amino acids: CASRTLRGRNTGELFF. CDR3 sequence (DNA): TGTGCCAGCAGAACTCTACGCGGAAGAAACACCGGGGAGCTGTTTTTT.

The chain uses TRBV6-5 and TRBJ2-7; 7 bases agree with TRBD1. V lost 4 bases to trimming and J lost 7 bases; unmatched junction nucleotides: 13. CDR1 and CDR2 from the germline V gene are MNHEY and SVGAGI. This CDR3 is built from 15 residues. The CDR3 region is CASSSPGRGYYEQYF. CDR3 DNA sequence: TGTGCCAGCAGTTCCCCGGGCAGGGGGTACTATGAGCAGTACTTC.

J is TRBJ1-1 and V is TRBV9; 8 nucleotides align to TRBD1. With V trimmed by 4 bases and J by 2 bases, 4 bases remained unmatched. Germline-derived CDR1 and CDR2 are SGDLS and YYNGEE. The CDR3 runs to 14 residues. The CDR3, as DNA: TGTGCCAGCAGCCCACAGGGGGACAACACTGAAGCTTTCTTT. Its protein product is CASSPQGDNTEAFF.

The V gene is TRBV30, the J gene TRBJ2-7; D unclear. Looked up from germline, CDR1 is GTSNPN and CDR2 is SVGIG (reference sequence). The ends were cut back, 2 bases at V and 2 bases at J, with 16 bases in the middle. The CDR3 is made up of 15 amino acids. The CDR3 nucleotides read TGTGCCTGGAGTACCGCGCGAAACTTTCCCTACGAGCAGTACTTC. This gives the protein CAWSTARNFPYEQYF.

The chain links TRBV27 to TRBJ2-2; 7 bases are a match to TRBD1. Trimming at V came to 1 base and at J to 3 bases, leaving 2 bases not matched to a gene. This CDR3 contains 15 residues. Germline V gene lookup returns CDR1 MNHEY and CDR2 SMNVEV (reference sequence). For the CDR3, the DNA is TGTGCCAGCAGTTTATACACAGGGGACACCGGGGAGCTGTTTTTT. Translation gives CASSLYTGDTGELFF.

CDR3 sequence (DNA): TGTGCCAGCAGCAAGACAGAATCCAACTTAGGTGAGCAGTACTTC. Its protein is CASSKTESNLGEQYF. V usage is TRBV11-3 and J usage is TRBJ2-7, with D possibly matching TRBD1 (5 bases). Trimming left V 5 bases short and J 7 bases short, with 21 bases between. CDR3 length: 15 residues. Germline lookup yields CDR1 SGHNT and CDR2 YENEEA.

The chain employs TRBV7-8 and TRBJ2-7; 13 bases fit TRBD2. V lost 5 bases to trimming and J lost 4 bases; unmatched junction nucleotides: 14. The CDR3 contains 18 residues. The germline V gene has CDR1 SGHVS and CDR2 FQNEAQ. CDR3 in amino acids: CASSNRLAGGIRGYEQYF. The CDR3 nucleotides are TGTGCCAGCAGCAACAGACTAGCGGGAGGAATTAGAGGTTACGAGCAGTACTTC. The complete variable domain, with remaining parts taken from reference TRBV7-8 and TRBJ2-7, reads GAGVSQSPRYKVAKRGQDVALRCDPISGHVSLFWYQQALGQGPEFLTYFQNEAQLDKSGLPSDRFFAERPEGSVSTLKIQRTQQEDSAVYLCASSNRLAGGIRGYEQYFGPGTRLTVT.

The chain employs TRBV19 and TRBJ1-3; TRBD1 aligns across 7 bases. V gave up 7 bases and J gave up 0 bases; unmatched junction bases: 12. Germline V gene sequence: CDR1 LNHDA, CDR2 SQIVND (reference sequence). The CDR3 is 17 residues long. The CDR3 nucleotides are TGTGCCAGTACCAGGCCCGGGGACAGTTTCTCTGGAAACACCATATATTTT. This codes for CASTRPGDSFSGNTIYF.